This T cell receptor beta chain was profiled in a study of OX40 agonist ivuxolimab in advanced cancers. This clone was observed once. Sequencing was performed with immunoSEQ multiplex PCR; in TCRdb, only in-frame clones are kept and a portion is missing. Counted here are about 46,000 clones, roughly 90% occurring once; the ten biggest clones make up approximately 10%. Trimming removed 3 bases at V and 9 bases at J, with 18 bases between. The CDR3 is 15 amino acids. Per germline, CDR1 LNHDA and CDR2 SQIVND (reference sequence). The genes are TRBV19 and TRBJ1-5, with D possibly being TRBD1 (6 bases). This sequence was found in an adult with an advanced solid tumor such as melanoma, head and neck, liver or kidney cancer. The sequences come from CD4+ or CD8+ T cells sorted from blood, collected in a trial of the OX40 agonist ivuxolimab. CDR3 protein: CASSIFGTPLSPQHF. CDR3 DNA: TGTGCCAGTAGTATCTTCGGGACACCCCTATCGCCCCAGCATTTT. The entire variable domain, with the rest obtained from reference TRBV19 and TRBJ1-5, is as follows: DGGITQSPKYLFRKEGQNVTLSCEQNLNHDAMYWYRQDPGQGLRLIYYSQIVNDFQKGDIAEGYSVSREKKESFPLTVTSAQKNPTAFYLCASSIFGTPLSPQHFGDGTRLSIL.